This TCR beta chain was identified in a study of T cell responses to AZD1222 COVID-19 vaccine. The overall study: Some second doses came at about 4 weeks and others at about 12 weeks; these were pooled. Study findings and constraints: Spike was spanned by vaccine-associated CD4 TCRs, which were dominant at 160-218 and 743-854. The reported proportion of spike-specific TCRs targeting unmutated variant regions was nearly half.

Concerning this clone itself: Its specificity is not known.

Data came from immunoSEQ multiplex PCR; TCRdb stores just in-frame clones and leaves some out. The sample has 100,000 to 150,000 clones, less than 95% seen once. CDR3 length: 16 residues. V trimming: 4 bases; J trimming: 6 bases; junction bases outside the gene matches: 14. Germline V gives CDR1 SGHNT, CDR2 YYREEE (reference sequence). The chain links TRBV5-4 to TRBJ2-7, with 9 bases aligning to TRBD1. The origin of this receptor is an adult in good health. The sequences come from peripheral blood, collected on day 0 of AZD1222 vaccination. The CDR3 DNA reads TGTGCCAGCAGCCTCAACCCGGGACAGGGAGGGCGCGAGCAGTACTTC. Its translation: CASSLNPGQGGREQYF.